This T cell receptor (beta chain) is from a study of blood T cell repertoires in COVID-19 (dated by TCRdb to 2020 to 2021). Background for the entire study: Samples covering the acute and convalescent phases of COVID-19 were provided by collaborators in the United States, Italy and Spain. The prospective study material was composed of cDNA or gDNA derived from T cells, B-cell-depleted T cells, or PBMCs. The dataset comprised deeply sampled blood TCRbeta repertoires from subjects exposed to, actively infected with, or recovered from COVID-19. The repertoires were released in a freely available public database meant as a resource for research on the immune response to SARS-CoV-2. Samples came from the ongoing ImmuneRACE study (first 160 participants) plus 1,254 subjects from 6 global collaborators. A de-identified subject ID, COVID-19 status, age in years and sex were almost always included in the sample metadata. HLA class I and class II types, where available, came from metadata supplied by the sample provider rather than from assay-based typing. Broad study findings and their caveats: How much clinical and demographic metadata was included differed by source and by participant, and the metadata was provided uncurated.

TCRbeta CDR3 regions were amplified from genomic DNA by means of the immunoSEQ Assay, a bias-controlled multiplex PCR. Per the source publication's procedure: The number of nucleated cells in each sample was estimated from the amplification of reference gene primers within the assay. Sequence reads were collapsed and filtered to measure the absolute abundance of every unique TCRbeta CDR3 rearrangement. For each sample, productive Simpson clonality was calculated as the square root of Simpson's diversity index over productive rearrangements. TCRdb stores this immuneACCESS table with in-frame sequences only. Part of the clones is absent; in the studies checked, under half of the shortfall reflects unresolved V genes, and no reason is known for the rest. That table supplies the V and J calls and clone size; D and trimming were determined from the DNA. Present in this sample are 140,000 or so clones, approximately 88% of which were seen just once. The ten top clones hold 1.7% of the sample.

CDR1 is given as MDHEN and CDR2 as SYDVKM, both from the germline V gene. V loses 6 bases of germline sequence and J loses 4 bases, and the interval between the two ends is 15 bases. From its cysteine to its phenylalanine, the CDR3 spans 14 amino acids. This entry keeps only the CDR3 DNA: 42 bases, framed from base 1. Note on this clone: Its antigen is still unknown. Within one base of it there is no much larger clone, and no base qualities were kept.

Each collaborating institution followed its own protocols to collect whole blood in K2EDTA tubes. For TCRbeta analysis, collaborators shipped samples as frozen whole blood, isolated PBMCs, or DNA extracted from either of those sample types. The chain was built from TRBV28 and TRBJ1-1; perhaps TRBD1 is the D gene, with 5 bases matching. The sequencing input was peripheral blood. The receptor was derived from a woman aged 45-65 years with acute or convalescent COVID-19. The sequenced DNA: TGTGCCAGCAGGCTAGGGGCAGGCGGCACTGAAGCTTTCTTT. This is translated as CASRLGAGGTEAFF.